This T cell receptor beta chain was retrieved from a study of OX40 agonist ivuxolimab in advanced cancers. For this clone: Antigen specificity is unknown.

The ends were cut back, 6 bases at V and 4 bases at J, with 18 bases in the middle. CDR1 MRHNA and CDR2 SNTAGT come from the germline V gene. The length of the CDR3 is 15 residues. TCRdb's copy holds only in-frame clones and misses some; the assay was immunoSEQ multiplex PCR. Found here are 90,000 or so clones, roughly nine tenths of them singletons; the top ten hold roughly 2.6%. Study-wide points: At doses 0.1 to 3.0 mg/kg, CD4+ and CD8+ clones expanded.

This material consisted of CD4+ or CD8+ T cells sorted from blood, taken in a trial of the OX40 agonist ivuxolimab. This TCR was recovered from an adult with an advanced solid tumor such as melanoma, head and neck, liver or kidney cancer. The chain has TRBV6-4 and TRBJ1-2; D not certain. The CDR3 sequence is CASRTQTPRAYGYTF. The DNA for the CDR3 is TGTGCCAGCAGAACCCAGACGCCACGGGCCTATGGCTACACCTTC.